One and the same sample provided the 24 T cell receptor beta chains below, sequenced in a study of blood T cell repertoires in COVID-19. Only in-frame clones appear in the TCRdb table, and some are missing; sequencing was by immunoSEQ multiplex PCR. The table has over 300,000 clones, under 90% seen once. Sequencing was performed on PBMCs or T cells enriched from blood (not recorded which). The receptors come from a woman aged 18 to 35 who had recovered from COVID-19.

The genes are TRBV6-5 and TRBJ1-3; TRBD1 aligns across 7 bases. The V gene end was trimmed by 6 bases and the J gene end by 2 bases; junction bases not matched to a gene: 7. The CDR3 consists of 15 residues. CDR1 MNHEY and CDR2 SVGAGI come from the germline V gene. As DNA, the CDR3 is TGTGCCAGCAGGGTACAGGGGATCGCTGGAAACACCATATATTTT. Translating it yields CASRVQGIAGNTIYF.

The J gene is TRBJ2-7, the V gene TRBV24-1, with TRBD2 matching over 9 bases. Trimming removed 5 bases from V and 2 bases from J; junction bases left unmatched: 6. The CDR3 consists of 15 residues. In germline, CDR1 is KGHDR, CDR2 SFDVKD. The DNA of the CDR3 is TGTGCCACCAGTGGGCGGGAGGGCAGGACCTACGAGCAGTACTTC. It specifies CATSGREGRTYEQYF.

This chain links TRBV6-5 with TRBJ1-2; D is uncertain. CDR1 is MNHEY and CDR2 is SVGAGI in the germline V gene. Trimming took off 2 bases at V and 1 base at J, with 8 bases between the two ends. The CDR3 sequence is 14 residues long. The DNA of the CDR3 is TGTGCCAGCAGTTACGGACTCATTAACTATGGCTACACCTTC. Protein sequence: CASSYGLINYGYTF.

J is TRBJ1-4 and V is TRBV15, with 9 nucleotides matching TRBD1. This CDR3 is 15 amino acids long. The germline V gene encodes CDR1 LNHNV and CDR2 YYDKDF (reference sequence). V shed 5 bases and J 7 bases; nucleotides not matched to a gene: 8. This CDR3 is CATSPRGQGGEKLFF. The DNA of the CDR3 is TGTGCCACCAGCCCTAGGGGACAGGGTGGTGAAAAACTGTTTTTT.

V and J are TRBV5-1 and TRBJ1-1; the D gene is possibly TRBD1 (5 bases). The CDR3 has 13 residues. The germline CDR1 and CDR2 sequences are SGHRS and YFSETQ. Trimming took off 8 bases at V and 1 base at J, with 12 bases between the two ends. CDR3 region: CARRGEANTEAFF. CDR3 coding DNA: TGCGCCAGAAGGGGTGAGGCGAACACTGAAGCTTTCTTT. Looking up the rest from reference TRBV5-1 and TRBJ1-1 gives the full variable domain: KAGVTQTPRYLIKTRGQQVTLSCSPISGHRSVSWYQQTPGQGLQFLFEYFSETQRNKGNFPGRFSGRQFSNSRSEMNVSTLELGDSALYLCARRGEANTEAFFGQGTRLTVV.

The rearrangement uses TRBV7-9 and TRBJ2-7; unclear D gene. V lost 3 bases, J lost 3 bases, and 9 bases lay in between. The germline CDR1 and CDR2 sequences are SEHNR and FQNEAQ (reference sequence). The CDR3 totals 13 residues. This chain's CDR3 is CASSLMPDYEQYF. In nucleotides, the CDR3 is TGTGCCAGCAGCTTGATGCCAGACTACGAGCAGTACTTC.

A remark on this clone: Other DNA sequences in the same sample also yield this CDR3. The chain is built from TRBV5-5 and TRBJ1-1; a weak D match, TRBD1 (5 bases). This CDR3 region has 14 residues. Deletions cut 1 base from V and 0 bases from J, with 7 bases between. The germline CDR1 and CDR2 sequences are SGHKS and YYEKEE (reference sequence). The CDR3 sequence is CASSLRGMNTEAFF. CDR3 bases: TGTGCCAGCAGCTTGAGGGGAATGAACACTGAAGCTTTCTTT. The full variable domain, rest sourced from reference TRBV5-5 and TRBJ1-1, is DAGVTQSPTHLIKTRGQQVTLRCSPISGHKSVSWYQQVLGQGPQFIFQYYEKEERGRGNFPDRFSARQFPNYSSELNVNALLLGDSALYLCASSLRGMNTEAFFGQGTRLTVV.

This clone came up a few times. J is TRBJ2-7 and V is TRBV7-9; 7 positions match TRBD2. The CDR3 contains 14 residues. V gave up 4 bases and J gave up 1 base; unmatched junction bases: 4. CDR1 is SEHNR and CDR2 is FQNEAQ in the germline V gene (reference sequence). This chain's CDR3 is CASSSIAGSYEQYF. DNA for the CDR3: TGTGCCAGCAGCTCCATAGCGGGTTCCTACGAGCAGTACTTC.

The chain employs TRBV3-1 (or the pseudogene TRBV3-2) and TRBJ1-6; TRBD1 matches 7 bases. Looked up from germline, CDR1 is LGHDT and CDR2 is YNNKEL (reference sequence). The CDR3 spans 13 residues. V lost 4 bases, J lost 9 bases, and 3 bases stayed unmatched. The CDR3 DNA reads TGTGCCAGCAGCCGACAGGGAGGTTCACCCCTCCACTTT. The encoded protein is CASSRQGGSPLHF.

V is TRBV6-5 and J is TRBJ2-3, with D hard to call. Trimming pared 6 bases from V and 2 bases from J, leaving 9 bases between. Germline V gene sequence: CDR1 MNHEY, CDR2 SVGAGI. CDR3 length: 13 amino acids. CDR3 sequence: CASSPAVTDTQYF. The CDR3 DNA reads as TGTGCCAGCAGCCCCGCGGTCACAGATACGCAGTATTTT.

The chain employs TRBV12-3 or TRBV12-4 and TRBJ1-2; 7 bases line up with TRBD1. This CDR3 comprises 13 residues. With 5 bases clipped from V and 13 bases from J, the junction kept 13 bases outside the gene matches. The DNA of the CDR3 is TGTGCCAGCAGTCGTCAGACAGGGATTTACCCCACCTTC. This codes for CASSRQTGIYPTF.

This chain uses TRBV7-9 with TRBJ1-1, with D possibly matching TRBD1 (5 bases). CDR3 length: 13 amino acids. Germline loops: CDR1 SEHNR, CDR2 FQNEAQ (reference sequence). V lost 5 bases and J lost 4, with 11 bases in between. Written as DNA, the CDR3 is TGTGCCAGCAGCCCGGCGGGGGTCACTGAAGCTTTCTTT. Translation gives CASSPAGVTEAFF.

J is TRBJ2-7 and V is TRBV7-3, with TRBD2 matching 10 bases. With V trimmed by 4 bases and J by 5 bases, 2 bases remained unmatched. The CDR3 is 13 amino acids. Germline assignment: CDR1 SGHTA and CDR2 FQGTGA. CDR3 bases: TGTGCCAGCAGCTCTCTAGCGGGGGACGAGCAGTACTTC. The encoded protein is CASSSLAGDEQYF.

The chain's CDR3 is CASSKRQGMNTEAFF. As DNA, the CDR3 is TGTGCCAGCAGCAAGCGACAGGGGATGAACACTGAAGCTTTCTTT. V and J are TRBV5-4 and TRBJ1-1, with 8 positions matching TRBD1. Losses at the gene ends were 4 bases for V and 0 bases for J; bases not matched to a gene: 5. Germline lookup yields CDR1 SGHNT and CDR2 YYREEE (reference sequence). CDR3 size: 15 residues.

The rearrangement joins TRBV9 to TRBJ1-1; D not resolved. CDR3 length equals 13 residues. V lost 0 bases and J 0 bases, leaving 3 bases between the germline ends. From germline, CDR1 is SGDLS and CDR2 YYNGEE. The CDR3 loop reads CASSVALNTEAFF. The CDR3 coding sequence is TGTGCCAGCAGCGTAGCCTTGAACACTGAAGCTTTCTTT.

The CDR3 DNA is TGTGCCAGCAGCTTGAATGGGCTCCTGAGCTCAACCCTCCCGGAGCAGTACTTC. This encodes CASSLNGLLSSTLPEQYF. V is TRBV5-8 and J is TRBJ2-7; no firm D call. The CDR3 length is 18 residues. Germline values: CDR1 SGHTS, CDR2 YDEGEE. V gave up 1 base and J gave up 7 bases, with 27 bases separating them.

The V gene is TRBV28, the J gene TRBJ2-1, with TRBD1 identical over 7 bases. There are 14 residues in the CDR3. The germline V gene has CDR1 MDHEN and CDR2 SYDVKM. J gave up 7 bases and V 10 bases, and 13 bases lay outside the gene matches. This CDR3 reads CATTPTDRLNEQFF. The CDR3 nucleotides are TGTGCCACCACCCCCACGGACAGGCTAAATGAGCAGTTCTTC.

In its sample, this clone was seen once. V is TRBV11-1 and J is TRBJ2-3; D possibly corresponds to TRBD2 (6 bases). This CDR3 comprises 16 residues. V was cut by 4 bases and J by 8 bases, with 22 bases left in between. Per germline, CDR1 SGHAT and CDR2 FQDESV (reference sequence). The CDR3 protein is CASSSDYSGSPGTQYF. In DNA form, the CDR3 reads TGTGCCAGCAGCTCCGACTATAGCGGCTCGCCAGGTACGCAGTATTTT.

The genes are TRBV10-2 and TRBJ1-2, with D possibly being TRBD1 (5 bases). The V gene's germline CDR1 is WSHSY and CDR2 SAAADI. V lost 3 bases and J 4 bases, leaving 12 bases between the germline ends. The CDR3 loop spans 14 amino acids. For the CDR3, the DNA is TGCGCCAGCAGTGATGGACAACCTCTCTATGGCTACACCTTC. Encoded protein: CASSDGQPLYGYTF.

The chain joins TRBV5-4 to TRBJ2-5; 8 nucleotides align to TRBD1. The CDR3 runs 14 residues. Trimming took 2 bases from V and 2 from J; bases not matched to a gene: 2. Looked up from germline, CDR1 is SGHNT and CDR2 is YYREEE (reference sequence). In DNA, the CDR3 is TGTGCCAGCAGCTTTGGACAGGGACAAGAGACCCAGTACTTC. This sequence encodes CASSFGQGQETQYF.

This clone appeared a single time. This chain connects TRBV3-1 (or the pseudogene TRBV3-2) to TRBJ2-7, with 8 bases fitting TRBD2. The CDR3 loop spans 13 amino acids. V was clipped by 5 bases and J by 7 bases; unmatched bases: 7. Germline assignment: CDR1 LGHDT and CDR2 YNNKEL (reference sequence). The CDR3 DNA sequence: TGTGCCAGCAGCAGAGCGGGGGCAGGTGAGCAGTACTTC. It yields the protein CASSRAGAGEQYF.

The chain combines TRBV6-5 with TRBJ1-5, with D possibly being TRBD1 (5 bases). The CDR3 sequence is 12 residues long. Trimming pared 5 bases from V and 6 bases from J, leaving 8 bases between. The germline CDR1 and CDR2 sequences are MNHEY and SVGAGI. The CDR3 loop is CASSPGGQPQHF. CDR3 sequence (DNA): TGTGCCAGCAGTCCGGGGGGTCAGCCCCAGCATTTT.

In its sample, this clone was seen once. The gene calls are TRBV7-6 and TRBJ1-5, with TRBD1 matching over 12 bases. The CDR3 consists of 16 residues. After removal of 1 base from V and 6 bases from J, the junction contained 4 bases not matched to a gene. CDR1 is SGHVS and CDR2 is FNYEAQ in the germline V gene. CDR3 DNA: TGTGCCAGCAGCTTAGAAGGGACAGGGGGCCTTCAGCCCCAGCATTTT. It encodes CASSLEGTGGLQPQHF.

This clone showed up just a few times. The rearrangement uses TRBV5-4 and TRBJ2-7; D remains unclear. Germline V gives CDR1 SGHNT, CDR2 YYREEE (reference sequence). This CDR3 is 14 amino acids long. V was pared by 0 bases and J by 0 bases, with 7 bases between. CDR3 protein: CASSLDASSYEQYF. DNA for the CDR3: TGTGCCAGCAGCTTGGACGCGTCCTCCTACGAGCAGTACTTC.